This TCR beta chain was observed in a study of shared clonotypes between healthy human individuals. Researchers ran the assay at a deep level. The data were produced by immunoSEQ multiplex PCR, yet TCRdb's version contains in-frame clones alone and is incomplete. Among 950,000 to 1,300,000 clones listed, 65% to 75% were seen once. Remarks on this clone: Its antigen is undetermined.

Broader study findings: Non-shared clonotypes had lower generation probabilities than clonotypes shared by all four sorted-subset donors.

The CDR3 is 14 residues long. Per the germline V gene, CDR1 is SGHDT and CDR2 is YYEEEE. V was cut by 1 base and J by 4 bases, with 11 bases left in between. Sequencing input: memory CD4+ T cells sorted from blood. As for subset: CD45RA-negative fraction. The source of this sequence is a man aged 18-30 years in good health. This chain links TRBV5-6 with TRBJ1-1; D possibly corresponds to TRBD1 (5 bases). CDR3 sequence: CASSLPVGGTEAFF. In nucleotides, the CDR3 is TGTGCCAGCAGCTTGCCTGTTGGGGGCACTGAAGCTTTCTTT.